This T cell receptor beta chain was sequenced in a study of CD8 T cells in ankylosing spondylitis. A quantitative 5'-RACE method, one with molecular barcodes, was used to make TCR beta libraries. TCRdb ran MiXCR on the 5' RACE reads and lists one entry per CDR3 protein. Seen here are some 30,000 distinct CDR3 sequences, 14% observed once, and the top ten hold 35% to 45%. CDR1 and CDR2 (germline): SQVTM, ANQGSEA. Trimming at V came to 6 bases and at J to 6 bases, leaving 5 bases not matched to a gene. The CDR3 is 14 residues long. As concerns this clonotype: Its matching antigen is unknown.

Study-wide points: Seemingly distinctive of ankylosing spondylitis blood was a TCR beta motif formed by eight highly homologous variants. As for the disease-linked clones, they showed a CD8+ phenotype and occurred at relatively low frequencies in peripheral blood.

The rearrangement uses TRBV29-1 and TRBJ2-1; the match to TRBD2 covers 13 bases. This clonotype originated in a male donor with ankylosing spondylitis or in good health (not recorded which). What was sequenced was blood. DNA for the CDR3: TGCAGCGTGATAGGACTAGCGGGAGTCAATGAGCAGTTCTTC. As protein: CSVIGLAGVNEQFF.